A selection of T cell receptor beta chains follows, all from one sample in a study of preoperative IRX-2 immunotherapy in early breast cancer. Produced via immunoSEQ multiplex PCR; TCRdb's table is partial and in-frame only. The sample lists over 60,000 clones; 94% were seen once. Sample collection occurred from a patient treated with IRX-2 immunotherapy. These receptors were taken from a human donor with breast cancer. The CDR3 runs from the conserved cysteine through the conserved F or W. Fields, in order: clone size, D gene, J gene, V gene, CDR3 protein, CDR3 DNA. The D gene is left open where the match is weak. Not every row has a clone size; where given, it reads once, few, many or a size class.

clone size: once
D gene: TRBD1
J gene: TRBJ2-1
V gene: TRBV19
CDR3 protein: CATDRTGYNEQFF
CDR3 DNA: TGTGCCACTGATAGGACAGGGTACAATGAGCAGTTCTTC

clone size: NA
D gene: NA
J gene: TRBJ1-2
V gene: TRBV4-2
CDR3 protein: CASSQDNGDTPYTF
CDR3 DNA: TGTGCCAGCAGCCAAGATAATGGGGACACCCCTTACACCTTC

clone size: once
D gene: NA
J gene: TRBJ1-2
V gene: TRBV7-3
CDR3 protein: CASSPGGGGQHYGYTF
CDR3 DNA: TGTGCCAGCAGCCCCGGGGGCGGCGGACAGCACTATGGCTACACCTTC

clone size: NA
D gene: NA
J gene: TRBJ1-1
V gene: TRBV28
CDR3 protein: CASKTGRWTEAFF
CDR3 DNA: TGTGCCAGCAAGACGGGCCGTTGGACTGAAGCTTTCTTT

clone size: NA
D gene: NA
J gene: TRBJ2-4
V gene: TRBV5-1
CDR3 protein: CASSKGSGDIQYF
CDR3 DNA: TGCGCCAGCAGCAAGGGGTCCGGGGACATTCAGTACTTC

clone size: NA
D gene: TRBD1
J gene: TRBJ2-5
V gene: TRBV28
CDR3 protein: CASSPPGQGRETQYF
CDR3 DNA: TGTGCCAGCAGTCCCCCGGGACAGGGGAGGGAGACCCAGTACTTC

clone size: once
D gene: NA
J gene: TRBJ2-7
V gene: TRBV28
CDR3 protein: CATLDPVLYEQYF
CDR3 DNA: TGTGCCACCCTTGACCCTGTTTTATACGAGCAGTACTTC

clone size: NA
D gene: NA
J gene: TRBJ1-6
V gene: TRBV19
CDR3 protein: CASSSVAGQNYNSPLHF
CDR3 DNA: TGTGCCAGTAGCTCGGTCGCCGGGCAGAACTATAATTCACCCCTCCACTTT

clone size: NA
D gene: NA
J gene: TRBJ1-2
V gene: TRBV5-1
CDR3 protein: CASSLVTVSGGYGYTF
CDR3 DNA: TGCGCCAGCAGCTTGGTAACAGTTTCCGGCGGATATGGCTACACCTTC

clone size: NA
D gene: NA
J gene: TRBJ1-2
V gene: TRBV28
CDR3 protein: CASSLGGGEDYGYTF
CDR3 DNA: TGTGCCAGCAGTTTGGGAGGGGGGGAGGACTATGGCTACACCTTC

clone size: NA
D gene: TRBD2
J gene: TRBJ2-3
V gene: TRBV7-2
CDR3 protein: CASSQVSSGKRYF
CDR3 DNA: TGTGCCAGCAGCCAAGTATCTAGCGGGAAAAGGTATTTT

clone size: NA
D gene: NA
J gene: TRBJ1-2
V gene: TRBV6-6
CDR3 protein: CASSSRTENYGYTF
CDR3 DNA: TGTGCCAGCAGTTCTCGGACAGAAAACTATGGCTACACCTTC

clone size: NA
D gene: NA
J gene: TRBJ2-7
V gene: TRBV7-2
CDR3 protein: CASSLVQGPYEQYF
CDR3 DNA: TGTGCCAGCAGCTTAGTACAGGGCCCCTACGAGCAGTACTTC

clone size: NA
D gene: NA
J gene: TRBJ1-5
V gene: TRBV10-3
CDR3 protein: CAISTGAAQPQHF
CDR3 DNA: TGTGCCATCAGTACGGGGGCCGCTCAGCCCCAGCATTTT

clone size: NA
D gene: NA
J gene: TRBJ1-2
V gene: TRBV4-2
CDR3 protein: CASSQGVNYGYTF
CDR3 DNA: TGTGCCAGCAGCCAAGGGGTTAACTATGGCTACACCTTC